The rows below give T cell receptor beta chains drawn from one sample of a study of blood T cell repertoires in COVID-19. Data came from immunoSEQ multiplex PCR; TCRdb stores just in-frame clones and leaves some out. The repertoire holds fewer than 200,000 clones, approximately 82% seen once, with around 5.5% in the top ten. What was sequenced was PBMCs or T cells enriched from blood (not recorded which). Receptor source: a woman aged 55 to 70 with acute COVID-19. CDR3s include the opening cysteine and the closing phenylalanine or tryptophan. D genes are given only for firm matches. Not all rows give a size; the values are once, few, many and, for expanded clones, a class.

V gene: TRBV5-1
D gene: TRBD1
clone size: -
J gene: TRBJ1-5
CDR3 protein: CASSPGQSGNQPQHF
CDR3 DNA: TGCGCCAGCAGCCCGGGACAGAGCGGCAATCAGCCCCAGCATTTT

V gene: TRBV19
D gene: -
clone size: once
J gene: TRBJ1-4
CDR3 protein: CASSTRTATNEKLFF
CDR3 DNA: TGTGCCAGTAGTACTCGGACAGCAACTAATGAAAAACTGTTTTTT

V gene: TRBV3-1/TRBV3-2
D gene: TRBD1
clone size: -
J gene: TRBJ2-2
CDR3 protein: CASSQPKLDREYTGELFF
CDR3 DNA: TGTGCCAGCAGCCAACCAAAGCTGGACAGGGAGTACACCGGGGAGCTGTTTTTT

V gene: TRBV7-8
D gene: -
clone size: -
J gene: TRBJ2-7
CDR3 protein: CASREAGTYEQYF
CDR3 DNA: TGTGCCAGCAGAGAGGCCGGAACCTACGAGCAGTACTTC

V gene: TRBV23-1
D gene: -
clone size: few
J gene: TRBJ1-1
CDR3 protein: CASSLKDGEPGTREKAFF
CDR3 DNA: TGCGCCAGCAGTCTTAAGGATGGTGAGCCCGGGACAAGGGAGAAAGCTTTCTTT

V gene: TRBV3-1/TRBV3-2
D gene: TRBD1
clone size: -
J gene: TRBJ1-2
CDR3 protein: CASSQTAGQGARRGYTF
CDR3 DNA: TGTGCCAGCAGCCAAACCGCGGGACAGGGGGCGCGGCGTGGCTACACCTTC

V gene: TRBV4-3
D gene: -
clone size: -
J gene: TRBJ1-1
CDR3 protein: CASSRVRGTEAFF
CDR3 DNA: TGCGCCAGCAGCCGTGTAAGGGGCACTGAAGCTTTCTTT

V gene: TRBV7-9
D gene: TRBD2
clone size: -
J gene: TRBJ2-1
CDR3 protein: CASSPVGTSGGAGNEQFF
CDR3 DNA: TGTGCCAGCAGCCCCGTCGGGACTAGCGGGGGGGCTGGTAATGAGCAGTTCTTC

V gene: TRBV4-3
D gene: TRBD1
clone size: once
J gene: TRBJ2-2
CDR3 protein: CASSQVAGQGGTGELFF
CDR3 DNA: TGCGCCAGCAGCCAAGTGGCGGGACAGGGGGGGACCGGGGAGCTGTTTTTT

V gene: TRBV19
D gene: -
clone size: once
J gene: TRBJ1-5
CDR3 protein: CASSIPHSISNQPQHF
CDR3 DNA: TGTGCCAGTAGTATCCCGCACAGTATAAGCAATCAGCCCCAGCATTTT

V gene: TRBV11-2
D gene: -
clone size: -
J gene: TRBJ2-7
CDR3 protein: CASSLRTFREQYF
CDR3 DNA: TGTGCCAGCAGCTTAAGGACATTTCGGGAGCAGTACTTC

V gene: TRBV5-6
D gene: TRBD2
clone size: -
J gene: TRBJ2-5
CDR3 protein: CASSFGGGEETQYF
CDR3 DNA: TGTGCCAGCAGCTTTGGTGGGGGGGAAGAGACCCAGTACTTC

V gene: TRBV5-8
D gene: TRBD1
clone size: -
J gene: TRBJ1-2
CDR3 protein: CASTLAGGRNGYTF
CDR3 DNA: TGTGCCAGCACCCTGGCAGGGGGCAGGAATGGCTACACCTTC

V gene: TRBV3-1/TRBV3-2
D gene: TRBD2
clone size: -
J gene: TRBJ2-5
CDR3 protein: CASSQSTGTSYETQYF
CDR3 DNA: TGTGCCAGCAGCCAATCAACCGGGACTAGCTACGAAACCCAGTACTTC

V gene: TRBV10-2
D gene: -
clone size: -
J gene: TRBJ1-5
CDR3 protein: CASLEGRDSNQPQHF
CDR3 DNA: TGCGCCAGTCTGGAGGGACGGGATAGCAATCAGCCCCAGCATTTT

V gene: TRBV4-3
D gene: -
clone size: -
J gene: TRBJ2-2
CDR3 protein: CASSQDLFPNTGELFF
CDR3 DNA: TGCGCCAGCAGCCAAGATTTATTCCCGAACACCGGGGAGCTGTTTTTT

V gene: TRBV28
D gene: TRBD1
clone size: -
J gene: TRBJ2-4
CDR3 protein: CASSRTGLQTLAKNIQYF
CDR3 DNA: TGTGCCAGCTCTCGGACAGGGCTACAAACCTTAGCCAAAAACATTCAGTACTTC

V gene: TRBV4-1
D gene: TRBD2
clone size: -
J gene: TRBJ2-7
CDR3 protein: CASSQDLTSGSNYEQYF
CDR3 DNA: TGCGCCAGCAGCCAAGACTTGACTAGCGGATCAAATTACGAGCAGTACTTC

V gene: TRBV3-1/TRBV3-2
D gene: -
clone size: -
J gene: TRBJ2-5
CDR3 protein: CASSQERGETQYF
CDR3 DNA: TGTGCCAGCAGCCAAGAGAGGGGGGAGACCCAGTACTTC

V gene: TRBV6-5
D gene: -
clone size: -
J gene: TRBJ1-1
CDR3 protein: CATQVGSGLDTEAFF
CDR3 DNA: TGTGCCACCCAAGTTGGATCCGGGTTGGACACTGAAGCTTTCTTT

V gene: TRBV12-3/TRBV12-4
D gene: -
clone size: -
J gene: TRBJ2-2
CDR3 protein: CASHPGVSGELFF
CDR3 DNA: TGTGCCAGCCACCCGGGGGTGTCCGGGGAGCTGTTTTTT

V gene: TRBV27
D gene: TRBD1
clone size: -
J gene: TRBJ2-7
CDR3 protein: CASSPSGQGFYEQYF
CDR3 DNA: TGTGCCAGCAGTCCATCAGGACAGGGGTTCTACGAGCAGTACTTC

V gene: TRBV30
D gene: -
clone size: -
J gene: TRBJ2-4
CDR3 protein: CAWSVRVPLAKNIQYF
CDR3 DNA: TGTGCCTGGAGTGTACGAGTTCCTCTAGCCAAAAACATTCAGTACTTC

V gene: TRBV23-1
D gene: -
clone size: once
J gene: TRBJ2-1
CDR3 protein: CASKRCVNSRPYNEQFF
CDR3 DNA: TGCGCCAGCAAAAGGTGCGTCAACAGCAGACCCTACAATGAGCAGTTCTTC

V gene: TRBV4-3
D gene: -
clone size: -
J gene: TRBJ1-2
CDR3 protein: CASSQGDGARGYTF
CDR3 DNA: TGCGCCAGCAGCCAAGGTGATGGGGCGCGCGGCTACACCTTC

V gene: TRBV5-5
D gene: -
clone size: -
J gene: TRBJ1-6
CDR3 protein: CASSSTGGPNSPLHF
CDR3 DNA: TGTGCCAGCTCATCCACGGGGGGCCCGAATTCACCCCTCCACTTT

V gene: TRBV4-3
D gene: -
clone size: -
J gene: TRBJ1-5
CDR3 protein: CASSQDKLGQFGPQPQHF
CDR3 DNA: TGCGCCAGCAGCCAAGATAAGTTGGGGCAATTTGGGCCTCAGCCCCAGCATTTT

V gene: TRBV5-1
D gene: -
clone size: -
J gene: TRBJ1-2
CDR3 protein: CASSPWDTQAYTF
CDR3 DNA: TGCGCCAGCAGCCCGTGGGACACCCAAGCCTACACCTTC

V gene: TRBV5-4
D gene: TRBD1
clone size: -
J gene: TRBJ2-2
CDR3 protein: CASSLDILGQGRTGELFF
CDR3 DNA: TGTGCCAGCAGCTTGGACATTTTAGGACAGGGGCGGACCGGGGAGCTGTTTTTT

V gene: TRBV4-1
D gene: -
clone size: -
J gene: TRBJ2-2
CDR3 protein: CASSQDPGTGELFF
CDR3 DNA: TGCGCCAGCAGCCAAGATCCGGGGACCGGGGAGCTGTTTTTT

V gene: TRBV7-9
D gene: TRBD1
clone size: -
J gene: TRBJ1-2
CDR3 protein: CASSPGDSYGYTF
CDR3 DNA: TGTGCCAGCAGCCCAGGGGACAGCTATGGCTACACCTTC

V gene: TRBV15
D gene: TRBD1
clone size: once
J gene: TRBJ1-4
CDR3 protein: CATSPDRGSGKLFF
CDR3 DNA: TGTGCCACCAGCCCCGACAGGGGATCGGGAAAACTGTTTTTT

V gene: TRBV28
D gene: -
clone size: -
J gene: TRBJ2-1
CDR3 protein: CASTVVQGSYNEQFF
CDR3 DNA: TGTGCCAGCACGGTAGTTCAGGGCTCCTACAATGAGCAGTTCTTC

V gene: TRBV6-2/TRBV6-3
D gene: TRBD1
clone size: -
J gene: TRBJ2-1
CDR3 protein: CASSSTGGYSAFF
CDR3 DNA: TGTGCCAGCAGCTCGACAGGGGGGTATTCGGCGTTCTTC

V gene: TRBV24-1
D gene: TRBD1
clone size: -
J gene: TRBJ1-2
CDR3 protein: CATSERTGYGYTF
CDR3 DNA: TGTGCCACCAGTGAAAGGACAGGGTATGGCTACACCTTC

V gene: TRBV5-1
D gene: -
clone size: -
J gene: TRBJ1-4
CDR3 protein: CASSLQGVDEKLFF
CDR3 DNA: TGCGCCAGCAGCTTACAGGGAGTTGATGAAAAACTGTTTTTT

V gene: TRBV9
D gene: -
clone size: -
J gene: TRBJ2-2
CDR3 protein: CASSAQGSGNTGELFF
CDR3 DNA: TGTGCCAGCAGCGCGCAGGGGAGCGGGAACACCGGGGAGCTGTTTTTT